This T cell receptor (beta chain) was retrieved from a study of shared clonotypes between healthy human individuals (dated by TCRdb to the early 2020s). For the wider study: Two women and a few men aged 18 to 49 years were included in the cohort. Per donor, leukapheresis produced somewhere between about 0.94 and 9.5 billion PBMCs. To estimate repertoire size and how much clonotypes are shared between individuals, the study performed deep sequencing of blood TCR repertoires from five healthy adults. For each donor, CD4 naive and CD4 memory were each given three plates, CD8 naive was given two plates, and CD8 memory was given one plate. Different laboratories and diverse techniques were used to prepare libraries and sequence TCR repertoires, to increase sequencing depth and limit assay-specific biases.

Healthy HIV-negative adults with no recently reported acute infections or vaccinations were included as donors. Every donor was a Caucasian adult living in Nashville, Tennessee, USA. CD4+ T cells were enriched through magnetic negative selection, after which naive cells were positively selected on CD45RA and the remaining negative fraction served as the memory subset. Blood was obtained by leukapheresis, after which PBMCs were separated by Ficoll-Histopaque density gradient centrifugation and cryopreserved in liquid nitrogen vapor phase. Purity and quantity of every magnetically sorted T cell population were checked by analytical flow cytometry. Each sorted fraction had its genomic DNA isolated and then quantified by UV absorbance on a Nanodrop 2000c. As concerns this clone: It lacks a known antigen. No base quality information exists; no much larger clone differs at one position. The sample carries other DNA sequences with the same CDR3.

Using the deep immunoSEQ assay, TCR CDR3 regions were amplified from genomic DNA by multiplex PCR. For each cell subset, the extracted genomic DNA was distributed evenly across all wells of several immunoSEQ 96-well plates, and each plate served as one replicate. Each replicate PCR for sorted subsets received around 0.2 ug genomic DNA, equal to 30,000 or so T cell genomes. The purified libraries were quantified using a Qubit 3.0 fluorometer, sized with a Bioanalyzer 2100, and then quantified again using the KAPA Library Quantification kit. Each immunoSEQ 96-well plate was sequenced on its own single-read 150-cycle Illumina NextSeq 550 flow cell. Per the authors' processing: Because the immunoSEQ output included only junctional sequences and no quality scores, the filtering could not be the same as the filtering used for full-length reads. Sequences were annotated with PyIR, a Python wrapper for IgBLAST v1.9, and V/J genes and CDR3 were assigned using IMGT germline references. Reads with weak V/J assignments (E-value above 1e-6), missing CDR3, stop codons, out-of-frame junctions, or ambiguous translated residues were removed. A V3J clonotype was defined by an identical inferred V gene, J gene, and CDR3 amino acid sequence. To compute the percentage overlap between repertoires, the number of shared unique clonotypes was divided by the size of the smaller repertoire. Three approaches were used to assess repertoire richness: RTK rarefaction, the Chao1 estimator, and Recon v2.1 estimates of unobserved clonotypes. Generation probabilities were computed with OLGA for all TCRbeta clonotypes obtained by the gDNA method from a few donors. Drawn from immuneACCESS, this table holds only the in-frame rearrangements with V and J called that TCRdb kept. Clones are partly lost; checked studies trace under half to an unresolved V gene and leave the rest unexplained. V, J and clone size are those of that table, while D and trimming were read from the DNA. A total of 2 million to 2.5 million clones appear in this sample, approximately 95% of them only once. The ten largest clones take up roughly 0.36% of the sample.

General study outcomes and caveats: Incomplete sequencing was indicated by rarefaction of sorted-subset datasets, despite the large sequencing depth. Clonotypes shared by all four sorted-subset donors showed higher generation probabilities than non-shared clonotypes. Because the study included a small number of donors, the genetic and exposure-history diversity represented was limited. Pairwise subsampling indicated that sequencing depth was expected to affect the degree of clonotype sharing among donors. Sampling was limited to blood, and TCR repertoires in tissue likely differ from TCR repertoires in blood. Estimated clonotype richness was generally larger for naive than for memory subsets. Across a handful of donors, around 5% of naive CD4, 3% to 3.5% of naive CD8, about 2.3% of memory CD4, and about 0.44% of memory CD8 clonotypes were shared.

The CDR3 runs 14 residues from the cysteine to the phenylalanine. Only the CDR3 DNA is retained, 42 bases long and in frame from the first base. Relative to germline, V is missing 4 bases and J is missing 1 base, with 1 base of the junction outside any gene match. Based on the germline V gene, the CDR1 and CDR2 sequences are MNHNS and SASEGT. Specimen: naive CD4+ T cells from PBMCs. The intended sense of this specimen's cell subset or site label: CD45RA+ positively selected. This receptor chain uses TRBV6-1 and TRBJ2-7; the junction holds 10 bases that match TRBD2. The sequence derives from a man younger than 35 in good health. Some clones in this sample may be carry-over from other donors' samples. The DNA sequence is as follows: TGTGCCAGCAGTGGGACTAGCGGTTCCTACGAGCAGTACTTC. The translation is CASSGTSGSYEQYF.